This is a list of T cell receptor beta chains from one sample in a study of blood T cell repertoires in COVID-19. The method was immunoSEQ multiplex PCR; TCRdb's version includes in-frame clones alone and lacks a portion of them. The repertoire has 120,000 or so clones, roughly 84% of them found once; the top ten carry approximately 1.2%. Sequencing used peripheral blood. Receptor source: a woman of 80 years or more with acute or convalescent COVID-19. CDR3s include the opening cysteine and the closing phenylalanine or tryptophan. Each record gives: J gene, clone size, D gene, V gene, CDR3 DNA, CDR3 protein. The D gene is left open where the match is weak. Clone size is not always given. Where it is, it says once, few, many or a class for expanded clones.

TRBJ2-3 | NA | NA | TRBV25-1 | TGTGCCAGCAGCCAGCTAGCTGCTAGCACAGATACGCAGTATTTT | CASSQLAASTDTQYF
TRBJ2-5 | NA | NA | TRBV21-1 | TGTGCCAGCAGCAAAGACGCCCGAGAAGAGACCCAGTACTTC | CASSKDAREETQYF
TRBJ2-1 | NA | NA | TRBV6-5 | TGTGCCAGCAGTCCCTTGACTAGTACCCATGAGCAGTTCTTC | CASSPLTSTHEQFF
TRBJ2-7 | few | NA | TRBV30 | TGTGCCTGGAGCGGCGGAGGGTCCTACGAGCAGTACTTC | CAWSGGGSYEQYF
TRBJ1-2 | NA | TRBD1 | TRBV12-3/TRBV12-4 | TGTGCCAGCAGCTGGACAGGGAGCGGCTACACCTTC | CASSWTGSGYTF
TRBJ1-6 | NA | NA | TRBV7-9 | TGTGCCAGCAGCTTAATTACCGCGAGTAATTCACCCCTCCACTTT | CASSLITASNSPLHF
TRBJ2-7 | NA | NA | TRBV5-4 | TGTGCCAGCAGCTTGAGCGGGCGGGCGGCCCTGCAGTACTTC | CASSLSGRAALQYF
TRBJ2-3 | NA | NA | TRBV5-1 | TGCGCCAGCAGCGAAACAGGGACCAGCACAGATACGCAGTATTTT | CASSETGTSTDTQYF
TRBJ2-3 | NA | TRBD2 | TRBV15 | TGTGCCACCAGCAGAGACCGACTGGCGGGAGGCACAGATACGCAGTATTTT | CATSRDRLAGGTDTQYF
TRBJ1-1 | NA | NA | TRBV5-1 | TGCGCCAGCAGCTTGGACAGGAACACTGAAGCTTTCTTT | CASSLDRNTEAFF
TRBJ2-2 | NA | NA | TRBV5-1 | TGCGCCAGCAGCTTGGAAGGCGGGAACACCGGGGAGCTGTTTTTT | CASSLEGGNTGELFF
TRBJ2-2 | NA | NA | TRBV5-5 | TGTGCCAGCAGCTTGAGGGGGAGGGACACCGGGGAGCTGTTTTTT | CASSLRGRDTGELFF
TRBJ2-1 | once | TRBD2 | TRBV6-5 | TGTGCCAGCATAGAAAGTCTAGCGGGATACAATGAGCAGTTCTTC | CASIESLAGYNEQFF